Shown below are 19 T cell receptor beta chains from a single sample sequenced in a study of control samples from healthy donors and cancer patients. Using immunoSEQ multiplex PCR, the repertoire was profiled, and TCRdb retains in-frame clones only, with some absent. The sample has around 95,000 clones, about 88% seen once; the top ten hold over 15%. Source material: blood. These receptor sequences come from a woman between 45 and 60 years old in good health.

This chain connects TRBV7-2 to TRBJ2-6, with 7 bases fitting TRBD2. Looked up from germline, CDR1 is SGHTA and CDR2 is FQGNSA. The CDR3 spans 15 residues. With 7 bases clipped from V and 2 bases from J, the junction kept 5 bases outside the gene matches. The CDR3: CASILGGTGANVLTF. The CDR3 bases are TGTGCCAGCATCCTGGGGGGGACTGGGGCCAACGTCCTGACTTTC. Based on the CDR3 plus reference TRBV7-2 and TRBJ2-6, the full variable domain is GAGVSQSPSNKVTEKGKDVELRCDPISGHTALYWYRQSLGQGLEFLIYFQGNSAPDKSGLPSDRFSAERTGGSVSTLTIQRTQQEDSAVYLCASILGGTGANVLTFGAGSRLTVL.

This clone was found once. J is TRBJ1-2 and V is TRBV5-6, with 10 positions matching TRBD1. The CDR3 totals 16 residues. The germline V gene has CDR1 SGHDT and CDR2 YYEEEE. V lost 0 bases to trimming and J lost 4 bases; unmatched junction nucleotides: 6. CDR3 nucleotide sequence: TGTGCCAGCAGCTTGGAGACAGGGGGCGCGGGCTATGGCTACACCTTC. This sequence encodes CASSLETGGAGYGYTF. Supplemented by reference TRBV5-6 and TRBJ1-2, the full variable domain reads DAGVTQSPTHLIKTRGQQVTLRCSPKSGHDTVSWYQQALGQGPQFIFQYYEEEERQRGNFPDRFSGHQFPNYSSELNVNALLLGDSALYLCASSLETGGAGYGYTFGSGTRLTVV.

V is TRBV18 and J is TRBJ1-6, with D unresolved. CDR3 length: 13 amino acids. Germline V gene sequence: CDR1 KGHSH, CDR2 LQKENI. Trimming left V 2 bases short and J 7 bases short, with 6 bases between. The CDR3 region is CASSPGRNSPLHF. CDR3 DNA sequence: TGTGCCAGCTCACCAGGCCGAAATTCACCCCTCCACTTT.

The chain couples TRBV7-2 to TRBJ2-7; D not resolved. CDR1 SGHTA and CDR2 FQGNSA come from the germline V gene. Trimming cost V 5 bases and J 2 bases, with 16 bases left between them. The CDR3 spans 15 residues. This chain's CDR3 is CASSLRVPGAYEQYV. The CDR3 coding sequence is TGTGCCAGCAGCCTCCGGGTCCCCGGCGCCTACGAGCAGTACGTC.

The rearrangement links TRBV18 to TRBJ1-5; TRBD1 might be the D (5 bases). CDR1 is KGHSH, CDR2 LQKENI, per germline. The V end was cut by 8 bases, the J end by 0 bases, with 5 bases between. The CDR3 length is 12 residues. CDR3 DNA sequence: TGTGCCAGCCAGGGTAGCAATCAGCCCCAGCATTTT. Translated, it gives CASQGSNQPQHF.

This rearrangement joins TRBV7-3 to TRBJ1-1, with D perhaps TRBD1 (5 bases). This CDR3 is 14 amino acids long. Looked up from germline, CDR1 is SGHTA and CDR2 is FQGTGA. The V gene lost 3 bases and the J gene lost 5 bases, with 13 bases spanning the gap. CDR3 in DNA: TGTGCCAGCAGCTTGGGGGGAGGAGTGACTGAAGCTTTCTTT. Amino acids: CASSLGGGVTEAFF.

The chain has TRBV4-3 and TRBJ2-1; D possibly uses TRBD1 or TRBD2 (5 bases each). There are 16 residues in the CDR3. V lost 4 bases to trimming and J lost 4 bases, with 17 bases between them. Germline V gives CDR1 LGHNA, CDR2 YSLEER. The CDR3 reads CASSLRGRESYNEQFF. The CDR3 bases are TGCGCCAGCAGCCTTAGAGGCAGGGAGTCTTACAATGAGCAGTTCTTC.

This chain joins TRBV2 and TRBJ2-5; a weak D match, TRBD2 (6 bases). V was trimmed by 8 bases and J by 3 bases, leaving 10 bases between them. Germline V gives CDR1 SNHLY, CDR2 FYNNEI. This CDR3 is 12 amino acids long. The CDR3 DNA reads TGTGCCAGCCCCCCGGGGGAAGAGACCCAGTACTTC. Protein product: CASPPGEETQYF. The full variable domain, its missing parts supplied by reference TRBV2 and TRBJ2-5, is EPEVTQTPSHQVTQMGQEVILRCVPISNHLYFYWYRQILGQKVEFLVSFYNNEISEKSEIFDDQFSVERPDGSNFTLKIRSTKLEDSAMYFCASPPGEETQYFGPGTRLLVL.

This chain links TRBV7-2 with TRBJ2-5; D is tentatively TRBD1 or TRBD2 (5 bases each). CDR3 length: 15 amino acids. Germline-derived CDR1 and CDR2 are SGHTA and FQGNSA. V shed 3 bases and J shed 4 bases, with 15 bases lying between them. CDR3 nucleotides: TGTGCCAGCAGCTTGGGCCGGGACCGACGAGAGACCCAGTACTTC. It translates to CASSLGRDRRETQYF.

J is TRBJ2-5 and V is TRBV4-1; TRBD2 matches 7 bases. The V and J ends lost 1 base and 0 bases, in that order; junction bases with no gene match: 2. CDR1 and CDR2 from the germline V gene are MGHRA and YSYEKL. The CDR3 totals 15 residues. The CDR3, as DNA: TGCGCCAGCAGCCAAGGGCTAGCGGACCAAGAGACCCAGTACTTC. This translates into CASSQGLADQETQYF.

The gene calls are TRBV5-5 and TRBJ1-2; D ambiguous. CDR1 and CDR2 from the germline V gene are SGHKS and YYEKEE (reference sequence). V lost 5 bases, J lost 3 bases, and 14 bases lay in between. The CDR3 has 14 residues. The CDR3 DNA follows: TGTGCCAGCAGAGTCGCGGTTACAGACTATGGCTACACCTTC. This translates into CASRVAVTDYGYTF.

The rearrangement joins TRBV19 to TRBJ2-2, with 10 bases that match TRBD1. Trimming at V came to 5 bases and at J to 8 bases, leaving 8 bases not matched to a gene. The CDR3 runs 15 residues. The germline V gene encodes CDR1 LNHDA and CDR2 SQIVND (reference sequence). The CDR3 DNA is TGTGCCAGTAGTTTCCTGGGACAGGGGAGTGGGGAGCTGTTTTTT. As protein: CASSFLGQGSGELFF.

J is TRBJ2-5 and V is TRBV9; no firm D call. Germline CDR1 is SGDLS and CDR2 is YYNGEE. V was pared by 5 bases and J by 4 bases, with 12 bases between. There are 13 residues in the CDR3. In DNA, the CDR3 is TGTGCCAGCAGGGAAGATGATCGAGAGACCCAGTACTTC. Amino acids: CASREDDRETQYF.

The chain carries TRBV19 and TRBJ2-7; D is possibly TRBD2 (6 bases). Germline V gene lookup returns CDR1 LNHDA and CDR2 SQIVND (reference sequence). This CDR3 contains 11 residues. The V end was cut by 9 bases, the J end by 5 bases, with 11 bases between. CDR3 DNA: TGTGCCAGCAGGACGGGGGACGAGCAGTACGTC. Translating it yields CASRTGDEQYV.

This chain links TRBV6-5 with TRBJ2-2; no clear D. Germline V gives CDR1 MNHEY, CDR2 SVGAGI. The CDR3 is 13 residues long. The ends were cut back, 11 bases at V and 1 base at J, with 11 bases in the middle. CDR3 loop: CAWERENTGELFF. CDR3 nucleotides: TGTGCCTGGGAAAGGGAGAACACCGGGGAGCTGTTTTTT.

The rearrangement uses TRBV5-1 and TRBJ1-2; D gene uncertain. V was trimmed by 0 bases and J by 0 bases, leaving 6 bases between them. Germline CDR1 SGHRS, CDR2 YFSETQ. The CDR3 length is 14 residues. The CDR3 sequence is CASSLVSANYGYTF. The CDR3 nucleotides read TGCGCCAGCAGCTTGGTCTCCGCTAACTATGGCTACACCTTC. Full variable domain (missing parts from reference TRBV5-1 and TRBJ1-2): KAGVTQTPRYLIKTRGQQVTLSCSPISGHRSVSWYQQTPGQGLQFLFEYFSETQRNKGNFPGRFSGRQFSNSRSEMNVSTLELGDSALYLCASSLVSANYGYTFGSGTRLTVV.

CDR3 sequence (DNA): TGTGCCAGCATGACGGACAGGGGAGGCTATGGCTACACCTTC. Protein product: CASMTDRGGYGYTF. V and J are TRBV6-5 and TRBJ1-2; TRBD1 aligns across 9 bases. The CDR3 contains 14 residues. The germline V gene encodes CDR1 MNHEY and CDR2 SVGAGI. V lost 7 bases and J lost 4; bases outside the gene matches: 7.

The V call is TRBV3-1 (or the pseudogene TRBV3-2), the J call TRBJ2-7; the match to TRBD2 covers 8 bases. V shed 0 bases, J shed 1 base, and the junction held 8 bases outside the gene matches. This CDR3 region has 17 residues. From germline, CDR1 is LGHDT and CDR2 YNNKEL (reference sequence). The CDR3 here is CASSQDPRAGGSYEQYV. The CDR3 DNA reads TGTGCCAGCAGCCAAGACCCCCGGGCGGGAGGATCCTACGAGCAGTACGTC.

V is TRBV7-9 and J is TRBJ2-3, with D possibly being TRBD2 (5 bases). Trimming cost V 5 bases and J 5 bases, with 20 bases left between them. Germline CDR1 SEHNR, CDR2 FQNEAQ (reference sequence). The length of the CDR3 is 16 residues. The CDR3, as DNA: TGTGCCAGCAGCCCCCGAGTAGCGCCAGAGGAAGATACGCAGTATTTT. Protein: CASSPRVAPEEDTQYF.